This T cell receptor (beta chain) originates from a study of T cell repertoires in cytomegalovirus infection. General study findings and limits: Of the TCR beta families, the public ones yielded a cumulative frequency that identified carriers of CMV plus the relevant HLA.

Details on this clonotype: Its cognate antigen is unknown.

V gave up 7 bases and J gave up 4 bases; unmatched junction bases: 12. The CDR3 sequence is 15 residues long. In germline, CDR1 is ENHRY, CDR2 SYGVKD. TCRdb reprocessed the reads with MiXCR, giving one entry per CDR3 protein. The table shows hundreds of thousands of distinct CDR3 sequences, with around a third occurring only once. This chain links TRBV10-3 with TRBJ1-2; 7 bases are a match to TRBD1. The sequenced sample was cultured PBMCs, obtained from culture after CMV antigen stimulation. The source of this sequence is a human donor in good health (CMV status not recorded). Some clones in this sample may be carry-over from other donors' samples. CDR3 coding DNA: TGTGCCATCAACAGCGGGCAGGGGGGCTCCTATGGCTACACCTTC. Protein sequence: CAINSGQGGSYGYTF.